The entry below describes one T cell receptor beta chain. Its antigen is not identified. All patients relapsed after autologous stem cell transplantation, and brentuximab vedotin exposure varied. V was pared by 7 bases and J by 15 bases, with 13 bases between. The germline V gene encodes CDR1 ENHRY and CDR2 SYGVKD. The length of the CDR3 is 10 residues. Measured with immunoSEQ multiplex PCR; TCRdb has only the in-frame clones, and not every one. Here the sample spans nearly 55,000 clones, about 84% being singletons. This specimen belongs to a study of PD-1 blockade in classical Hodgkin lymphoma. Study-level results: What drove the repertoire differences, possibly disease activity or prior therapy, has not been defined. By C4D1, CD4+ diversity increased significantly, especially in complete responders.

The chain employs TRBV10-3 and TRBJ2-1, with D possibly being TRBD2 (5 bases). The receptor comes from a human donor with classical Hodgkin lymphoma. Sequenced material: peripheral blood mononuclear cells (PBMCs), taken at baseline. The CDR3 sequence: CAINSGSLFF. DNA for the CDR3: TGTGCCATCAACTCGGGAAGTTTGTTCTTC.